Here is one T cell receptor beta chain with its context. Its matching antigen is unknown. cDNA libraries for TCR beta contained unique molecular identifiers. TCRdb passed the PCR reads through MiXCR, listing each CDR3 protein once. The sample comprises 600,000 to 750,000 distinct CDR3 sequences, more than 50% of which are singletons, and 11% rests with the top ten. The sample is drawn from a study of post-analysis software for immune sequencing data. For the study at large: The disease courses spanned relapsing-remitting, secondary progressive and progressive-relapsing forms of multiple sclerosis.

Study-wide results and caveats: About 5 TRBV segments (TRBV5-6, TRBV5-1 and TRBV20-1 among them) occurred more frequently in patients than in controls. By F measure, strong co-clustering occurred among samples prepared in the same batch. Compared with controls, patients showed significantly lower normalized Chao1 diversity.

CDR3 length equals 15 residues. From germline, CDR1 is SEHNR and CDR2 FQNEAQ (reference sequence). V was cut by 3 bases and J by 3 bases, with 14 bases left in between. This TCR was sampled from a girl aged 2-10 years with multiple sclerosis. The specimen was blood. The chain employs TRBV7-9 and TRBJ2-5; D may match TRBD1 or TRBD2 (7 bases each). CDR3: CASSFPRGGKETQYF. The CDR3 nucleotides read TGTGCCAGCAGCTTCCCCAGGGGGGGAAAAGAGACCCAGTACTTC.